Below, 31 T cell receptor beta chains from the same sample are listed, as sequenced in a study of blood T cell repertoires in COVID-19. Only in-frame clones appear in the TCRdb table, and some are missing; sequencing was by immunoSEQ multiplex PCR. Of approximately 90,000 clones listed, about four fifths are singletons. Sequencing was carried out using peripheral blood. The source is a human donor in a cohort sampled during active COVID-19.

This sequence joins TRBV2 and TRBJ1-1; no clear D gene. Trimming removed 6 bases at V and 5 bases at J, with 10 bases between. CDR1 and CDR2 (germline): SNHLY, FYNNEI. The CDR3 extends over 12 amino acids. This chain's CDR3 is CASRRDITEAFF. The CDR3 nucleotides read TGTGCCAGCAGACGGGATATTACTGAAGCTTTCTTT.

The J gene is TRBJ2-7, the V gene TRBV5-6, with D perhaps matching TRBD1 (5 bases). The CDR3 totals 14 residues. Per germline, CDR1 SGHDT and CDR2 YYEEEE. Trimming cost V 0 bases and J 2 bases, with 9 bases left between them. The DNA for the CDR3 is TGTGCCAGCAGCTTGGACAGGCTTACCTACGAGCAGTACTTC. It yields the protein CASSLDRLTYEQYF.

The chain joins TRBV5-1 to TRBJ1-6, with 10 bases identical to TRBD1. Looked up from germline, CDR1 is SGHRS and CDR2 is YFSETQ. Trimming cost V 1 base and J 8 bases; bases outside gene matches: 6. The CDR3 has 16 amino acids. CDR3 bases: TGCGCCAGCAGCTTGTCGGGACAGGGGAGTGATTCACCCCTCCACTTT. As protein: CASSLSGQGSDSPLHF.

Turning to this clone: The same CDR3 is also encoded by other DNA sequences in this sample. The rearrangement joins TRBV5-1 to TRBJ2-1, with no clear D. The V end was cut by 0 bases, the J end by 0 bases, with 7 bases between. This CDR3 has 15 residues. Per germline, CDR1 SGHRS and CDR2 YFSETQ. The CDR3, as DNA: TGCGCCAGCAGCTTGGGCGGTAGCTCCTACAATGAGCAGTTCTTC. It translates to CASSLGGSSYNEQFF.

The V call is TRBV11-2, the J call TRBJ1-1; 8 nucleotides agree with TRBD1. V was clipped by 6 bases and J by 5 bases; unmatched bases: 11. CDR1 and CDR2 from the germline V gene are SGHAT and FQNNGV. The CDR3 has 15 residues. The CDR3 here is CASSSTGQGGTEAFF. DNA for the CDR3: TGTGCCAGCAGTTCAACTGGACAGGGTGGGACTGAAGCTTTCTTT.

The chain combines TRBV5-6 with TRBJ2-7; D ambiguous. The germline CDR1 and CDR2 sequences are SGHDT and YYEEEE. This CDR3 has 15 residues. Trimming took 2 bases from V and 4 from J, leaving 16 bases between them. The CDR3 here is CASSLSGSLAYEQYF. CDR3 DNA: TGTGCCAGCAGCTTATCCGGGTCCTTGGCTTACGAGCAGTACTTC.

The J gene is TRBJ2-1, the V gene TRBV7-2, with D possibly TRBD2 on 6 matching bases. The CDR3 spans 15 residues. V gave up 3 bases and J gave up 5 bases, with 14 bases separating them. Germline lookup yields CDR1 SGHTA and CDR2 FQGNSA. The CDR3 sequence: CASSLNGGTNNEQFF. The DNA of the CDR3 is TGTGCCAGCAGCTTGAACGGAGGGACGAACAATGAGCAGTTCTTC.

This chain links TRBV5-5 with TRBJ1-6; TRBD1 might be the D (6 bases). Trimming cost V 0 bases and J 5 bases, with 18 bases left between them. Germline V lookup: CDR1 SGHKS, CDR2 YYEKEE (reference sequence). The CDR3 runs to 18 residues. The CDR3 bases are TGTGCCAGCAGCTTGGACGGGGGGGGGCTTCGTGATAATTCACCCCTCCACTTT. Residues: CASSLDGGGLRDNSPLHF.

The chain has TRBV29-1 and TRBJ2-5; 12 bases match TRBD2. Germline values: CDR1 SQVTM, CDR2 ANQGSEA. The CDR3 spans 15 residues. V shed 3 bases and J 1 base; nucleotides not matched to a gene: 3. CDR3 sequence reads: CSVEGTSGFQETQYF. DNA for the CDR3: TGCAGCGTTGAGGGGACTAGCGGGTTCCAAGAGACCCAGTACTTC. The entire variable domain, with the rest obtained from reference TRBV29-1 and TRBJ2-5, is as follows: SAVISQKPSRDICQRGTSLTIQCQVDSQVTMMFWYRQQPGQSLTLIATANQGSEATYESGFVIDKFPISRPNLTFSTLTVSNMSPEDSSIYLCSVEGTSGFQETQYFGPGTRLLVL.

The gene calls are TRBV15 and TRBJ2-3, with 12 bases matching TRBD1. Germline V gives CDR1 LNHNV, CDR2 YYDKDF (reference sequence). This CDR3 has 18 amino acids. Unmatched junction bases numbered 10, after V lost 0 bases and J lost 6 bases. The CDR3 is CATSRDDPRDRGLDTQYF. The CDR3 DNA reads TGTGCCACCAGCAGAGATGACCCCCGGGACAGGGGGCTGGATACGCAGTATTTT. Full variable domain (rest looked up from reference TRBV15 and TRBJ2-3): DAMVIQNPRYQVTQFGKPVTLSCSQTLNHNVMYWYQQKSSQAPKLLFHYYDKDFNNEADTPDNFQSRRPNTSFCFLDIRSPGLGDTAMYLCATSRDDPRDRGLDTQYFGPGTRLTVL.

This rearrangement joins TRBV5-1 to TRBJ2-3, with a possible D match to TRBD2 (6 bases). Germline CDR1 reads SGHRS; CDR2 reads YFSETQ. There are 16 residues in the CDR3. Trimming shortened V by 4 bases and J by 0 bases, and 15 bases separated the two germline ends. The CDR3 DNA reads TGCGCCAGCAGCCAATCTCTCGGGGGAAGCACAGATACGCAGTATTTT. Encoded protein: CASSQSLGGSTDTQYF. Full variable domain (outside the CDR3, taken from reference TRBV5-1 and TRBJ2-3): KAGVTQTPRYLIKTRGQQVTLSCSPISGHRSVSWYQQTPGQGLQFLFEYFSETQRNKGNFPGRFSGRQFSNSRSEMNVSTLELGDSALYLCASSQSLGGSTDTQYFGPGTRLTVL.

The CDR3, as DNA: TGTGCCAGCAGCCAAGATCTACAGAATGGCTACACCTTC. It encodes CASSQDLQNGYTF. The chain joins TRBV3-1 (or the pseudogene TRBV3-2) to TRBJ1-2; D is unresolved. This CDR3 comprises 13 residues. In germline, CDR1 is LGHDT, CDR2 YNNKEL (reference sequence). V dropped 0 bases and J dropped 6 bases, with 8 bases sitting between them.

The genes are TRBV19 and TRBJ2-7, with D possibly matching TRBD2 (5 bases). Germline values: CDR1 LNHDA, CDR2 SQIVND (reference sequence). V was pared by 5 bases and J by 3 bases, with 14 bases between. CDR3 length: 14 amino acids. CDR3 amino acids: CASSPGPGNYEQYF. The DNA for the CDR3 is TGTGCCAGTAGTCCCGGTCCGGGAAACTACGAGCAGTACTTC.

The chain carries TRBV7-2 and TRBJ1-5; TRBD1 aligns across 9 bases. V was pared by 4 bases and J by 4 bases, with 2 bases of the junction left unmatched. This CDR3 is 14 amino acids long. The germline V gene has CDR1 SGHTA and CDR2 FQGNSA. The CDR3 protein is CASSSGTGNQPQHF. CDR3 nucleotides: TGTGCCAGCAGCTCTGGGACAGGGAATCAGCCCCAGCATTTT.

V and J are TRBV28 and TRBJ2-4; 7 bases match TRBD1. Trimming took 7 bases from V and 0 from J; bases not matched to a gene: 3. The germline gives CDR1 MDHEN, CDR2 SYDVKM. This CDR3 spans 14 amino acids. CDR3 region: CASIGGPAKNIQYF. The CDR3 DNA is TGTGCCAGCATAGGGGGCCCAGCCAAAAACATTCAGTACTTC. Variable domain in full (rest from reference TRBV28 and TRBJ2-4): DVKVTQSSRYLVKRTGEKVFLECVQDMDHENMFWYRQDPGLGLRLIYFSYDVKMKEKGDIPEGYSVSREKKERFSLILESASTNQTSMYLCASIGGPAKNIQYFGAGTRLSVL.

The J gene is TRBJ1-5, the V gene TRBV6-5; TRBD1 matches 7 bases. Germline CDR1 is MNHEY and CDR2 is SVGAGI. CDR3 size: 14 residues. V dropped 2 bases and J dropped 7; count of bases not matched to a gene: 5. The CDR3 DNA reads as TGTGCCAGCAGTTACACAGGGGTCGGGCAGCCCCAGCATTTT. This encodes CASSYTGVGQPQHF.

This chain links TRBV5-1 with TRBJ2-1, with 14 bases aligning to TRBD2. Germline CDR1 is SGHRS and CDR2 is YFSETQ. The CDR3 extends over 15 amino acids. V shed 4 bases, J shed 7 bases, and the junction held 4 bases outside the gene matches. CDR3 loop: CASSPGTSGRNEQFF. CDR3 coding DNA: TGCGCCAGCAGCCCCGGGACTAGCGGGAGAAATGAGCAGTTCTTC.

This sequence joins TRBV9 and TRBJ2-1; 8 bases line up with TRBD2. The germline CDR1 and CDR2 sequences are SGDLS and YYNGEE. The V gene end was trimmed by 6 bases and the J gene end by 4 bases; junction bases not matched to a gene: 12. The CDR3 length is 16 residues. The CDR3 spells CASTLSGSGIYNEQFF. Written as DNA, the CDR3 is TGTGCCAGCACCCTATCGGGTAGCGGGATTTACAATGAGCAGTTCTTC.

The chain is built from TRBV6-5 and TRBJ1-1; weak D call: TRBD1 (5 bases). CDR3 length: 12 residues. The germline CDR1 and CDR2 sequences are MNHEY and SVGAGI. The V gene lost 6 bases and the J gene lost 9 bases, with 14 bases spanning the gap. The CDR3, as DNA: TGTGCCAGCAGAGCGGGCAGGGCTCAAGCTTTCTTT. It yields the protein CASRAGRAQAFF.

The CDR3 loop reads CASSGAKSEQYF. CDR3 DNA: TGTGCCAGCAGCGGGGCTAAGAGCGAGCAGTACTTC. The chain recombines TRBV21-1 with TRBJ2-7; the DNA was not used to check the table's D call, TRBD1. TRBV21-1 corresponds to a pseudogene. This CDR3 region has 12 residues.

The rearrangement uses TRBV3-1 (or the pseudogene TRBV3-2) and TRBJ2-3; D not certain. The CDR3 is 14 amino acids. Germline V CDR1 and CDR2: LGHDT, YNNKEL (reference sequence). V was shortened by 11 bases and J by 0 bases, with 15 bases between the two germline ends. The CDR3, as DNA: TGTGCCGCTCAGCGTTCCGGGAGCACAGATACGCAGTATTTT. Protein product: CAAQRSGSTDTQYF.

The V gene is TRBV5-1, the J gene TRBJ2-3; 13 bases fit TRBD2. With 4 bases clipped from V and 4 bases from J, the junction kept 3 bases outside the gene matches. The V gene's germline CDR1 is SGHRS and CDR2 YFSETQ. The CDR3 is 15 residues long. The CDR3 protein is CASSLTSGRPDTQYF. In nucleotides, the CDR3 is TGCGCCAGCAGCCTGACTAGCGGGAGGCCAGATACGCAGTATTTT.

The chain carries TRBV29-1 and TRBJ2-1; D is undetermined. This CDR3 spans 13 amino acids. Germline V gene data show CDR1 as SQVTM and CDR2 as ANQGSEA. V was shortened by 4 bases and J by 7 bases, with 14 bases between the two germline ends. CDR3 nucleotide sequence: TGCAGCGTTGTTCCAGAAATTGGTAATGAGCAGTTCTTC. Translation: CSVVPEIGNEQFF.

The V call is TRBV18, the J call TRBJ1-4; D might be TRBD1 (5 bases). Germline CDR1 and CDR2: KGHSH and LQKENI. The V end was cut by 10 bases, the J end by 15 bases, with 24 bases between. CDR3 size: 13 residues. The CDR3 DNA is TGTGCCACCCATCGCGGCACGGGGGAAACTTTGTTTTTT. Its protein product is CATHRGTGETLFF.

The chain employs TRBV24-1 and TRBJ1-4; no clear D gene. Trimming took 7 bases from V and 4 from J, leaving 27 bases between them. The length of the CDR3 is 19 residues. CDR1 is KGHDR and CDR2 is SFDVKD in the germline V gene. CDR3 protein: CATRDKGFTRVLFNEKLFF. CDR3 in DNA: TGTGCCACCAGGGATAAAGGATTCACCCGGGTTCTTTTTAATGAAAAACTGTTTTTT.

The chain joins TRBV18 to TRBJ2-3; 7 bases are shared with TRBD2. This CDR3 has 15 residues. V gave up 0 bases and J gave up 4 bases; unmatched junction bases: 4. In germline, CDR1 is KGHSH, CDR2 LQKENI. In DNA, the CDR3 is TGTGCCAGCTCACCACCGCTAGCGGAAGCAGATACGCAGTATTTT. Protein: CASSPPLAEADTQYF.

The chain is built from TRBV6-5 and TRBJ2-7, with D uncertain. CDR3 length: 12 residues. V lost 2 bases to trimming and J lost 6 bases, with 8 bases between them. CDR1 is MNHEY and CDR2 is SVGAGI in the germline V gene. CDR3 nucleotide sequence: TGTGCCAGCAGTTACGGTCCGCGCGAGCAGTACTTC. Protein sequence: CASSYGPREQYF.

This chain links TRBV29-1 with TRBJ1-1, with 10 positions matching TRBD1. The CDR3 is 14 residues long. V gave up 6 bases and J gave up 4 bases; unmatched junction bases: 8. Germline-derived CDR1 and CDR2 are SQVTM and ANQGSEA. CDR3 coding DNA: TGCAGCGTCCAAAGGACAGGGGGGGGCACTGAAGCTTTCTTT. It encodes CSVQRTGGGTEAFF.

The gene calls are TRBV12-3 or TRBV12-4 and TRBJ2-1; D possibly corresponds to TRBD2 (6 bases). V was trimmed by 3 bases and J by 12 bases, leaving 12 bases between them. CDR3 size: 12 residues. CDR3 bases: TGTGCCAGCAGTTTTTCGGGGGATGGGCAGTTCTTC. Its protein product is CASSFSGDGQFF.

The genes are TRBV19 and TRBJ2-7, with D maybe TRBD2 (5 bases). The CDR3 loop spans 14 amino acids. The V end lost 5 bases, the J end lost 2 bases, and 13 bases lay between the germline ends. Germline V gene sequence: CDR1 LNHDA, CDR2 SQIVND (reference sequence). CDR3 sequence: CASSDTSGAYEQYF. In nucleotides, the CDR3 is TGTGCCAGTAGTGACACCTCCGGGGCCTACGAGCAGTACTTC.

This chain connects TRBV6-2 or TRBV6-3 to TRBJ2-7, with TRBD1 as a possible D gene (5 bases). CDR3 length: 14 residues. V was shortened by 1 base and J by 2 bases, with 9 bases between the two germline ends. Per germline, CDR1 MNHEY and CDR2 SVGEGT. CDR3 nucleotide sequence: TGTGCCAGCAGTTACTTGGGCAGGGCCTACGAGCAGTACTTC. It yields the protein CASSYLGRAYEQYF.